Below, 26 T cell receptor beta chains from the same sample are listed, as sequenced in a study of regulatory T cells in long-lasting Graves disease (dated by TCRdb to about 2021). Libraries were prepared through multiplex PCR. This sample was sequenced with an Illumina HiSeq 4000. TCR beta libraries were built with iRepertoire HTBI primers and Arm-PCR amplification of CDR3 regions. The raw public reads went through TCRdb reprocessing: fastp at Q25, MiXCR clone calling, in-frame beta chains kept. When rows share a CDR3 protein, they turn into one entry using the most common DNA and genes. The sample includes roughly 500,000 distinct CDR3 sequences, with approximately 13% observed a single time. Roughly a tenth of the sample belongs to the ten largest clones. Taken with the paper, the label for time point translates to: newly diagnosed GD, antithyroid drugs for less than 3 months. For both TCR sequencing and RNA sequencing, RNA was extracted from PBMCs using TRIzol.

The same data also contributed to another study, on T cells in Graves' hyperthyroidism and ophthalmopathy.

The material was peripheral blood mononuclear cells (PBMCs), obtained at new diagnosis, from a patient treated with antithyroid drugs. Receptors were obtained from a man aged 25-45 years with Graves disease. Donor details come from another sample of the same person, matched by shared clones.

A word on this clonotype: A much larger clone is a single base away; this may be a read error. The chain has TRBV7-2 and TRBJ2-5; weak D call: TRBD1 (5 bases). Between the trimmed V and J ends, which lost 3 bases and 3 bases, there was a span of 11 bases. Germline V lookup: CDR1 SGHTA, CDR2 FQGNSA. The CDR3 covers 14 residues. CDR3 region: CASSFALGEETQYF. The DNA of the CDR3 is TGTGCCAGCAGCTTCGCTCTAGGGGAAGAGACCCAGTACTTC. The full variable domain, its missing parts supplied by reference TRBV7-2 and TRBJ2-5, is GAGVSQSPSNKVTEKGKDVELRCDPISGHTALYWYRQSLGQGLEFLIYFQGNSAPDKSGLPSDRFSAERTGGSVSTLTIQRTQQEDSAVYLCASSFALGEETQYFGPGTRLLVL.

This clonotype has ten or more counts. V and J are TRBV12-3 or TRBV12-4 and TRBJ1-1; 9 bases are a match to TRBD1. After removal of 6 bases from V and 4 bases from J, the junction contained 0 bases not matched to a gene. This CDR3 spans 12 amino acids. CDR3 DNA sequence: TGTGCCAGCAGGGACAGGGGCACTGAAGCTTTCTTT. It specifies CASRDRGTEAFF.

This clonotype was seen at least ten times. This chain links TRBV3-1 with TRBJ1-1; no clear D gene. This CDR3 has 13 amino acids. V was clipped by 1 base and J by 1 base, with 4 bases between them. Looked up from germline, CDR1 is LGHDT and CDR2 is YNNKEL (reference sequence). The CDR3 here is CASSQVRNTEAFF. The DNA of the CDR3 is TGTGCCAGCAGCCAAGTCAGGAACACTGAAGCTTTCTTT.

This clonotype was counted ten times or more. The V call is TRBV7-8, the J call TRBJ2-3; 7 nucleotides agree with TRBD2. With V trimmed by 1 base and J by 2 bases, 18 bases remained unmatched. Germline values: CDR1 SGHVS, CDR2 FQNEAQ. The CDR3 length is 20 residues. This chain's CDR3 is CASSLEPFRLAALNTDTQYF. The CDR3 bases are TGTGCCAGCAGCTTAGAACCATTTCGGCTAGCGGCACTCAACACAGATACGCAGTATTTT.

This clonotype was seen only a few times. The chain recombines TRBV29-1 with TRBJ1-1; 9 bases are shared with TRBD1. The trim removed 4 bases at V and 5 bases at J, leaving 2 bases unmatched. The CDR3 has 12 residues. Germline V gene sequence: CDR1 SQVTM, CDR2 ANQGSEA. CDR3 bases: TGCAGCGTTGCACAGGGGGCGACTGAAGCTTTCTTT. Its protein is CSVAQGATEAFF.

This clonotype has ten or more counts. The genes are TRBV12-3 or TRBV12-4 and TRBJ2-7, with 7 bases that match TRBD2. The CDR3 spans 17 residues. The trim removed 8 bases at V and 2 bases at J, leaving 18 bases unmatched. Here the CDR3 DNA reads TGTGCCAGCTTGGGCAGGGCGGCTAGCGGACCACCCTACGAGCAGTACTTC. This encodes CASLGRAASGPPYEQYF.

V usage is TRBV3-1 and J usage is TRBJ1-6; D may be TRBD1 (5 bases). CDR1 and CDR2 (germline): LGHDT, YNNKEL (reference sequence). The CDR3 covers 14 residues. Trimming removed 2 bases at V and 10 bases at J, with 12 bases between. The CDR3: CASSQQQGGSPLHF. CDR3 in DNA: TGTGCCAGCAGCCAACAGCAGGGTGGATCACCCCTCCACTTT. Together with reference TRBV3-1 and TRBJ1-6, the CDR3 gives the full variable domain: DTAVSQTPKYLVTQMGNDKSIKCEQNLGHDTMYWYKQDSKKFLKIMFSYNNKELIINETVPNRFSPKSPDKAHLNLHINSLELGDSAVYFCASSQQQGGSPLHFGNGTRLTVT.

This clonotype showed up many times. The V call is TRBV12-3 or TRBV12-4, the J call TRBJ2-4, with D perhaps assigned TRBD1 or TRBD2 (5 bases each). The CDR3 is made up of 15 amino acids. V lost 4 bases and J 3 bases, leaving 13 bases between the germline ends. The chain's CDR3 is CASSSDRGSKNIQYF. The CDR3 nucleotides read TGTGCCAGCAGTTCTGATCGGGGCAGCAAAAACATTCAGTACTTC.

This clonotype has a count of ten or more. This sequence joins TRBV5-1 and TRBJ2-3, with D possibly being TRBD1 or TRBD2 (6 bases each). The ends were cut back, 3 bases at V and 2 bases at J, with 10 bases in the middle. Looked up from germline, CDR1 is SGHRS and CDR2 is YFSETQ. CDR3 length equals 14 residues. The CDR3 bases are TGCGCCAGCAGCTGGTCGGGGGCCACAGATACGCAGTATTTT. Protein: CASSWSGATDTQYF.

This clonotype was seen ten or more times. The chain combines TRBV7-9 with TRBJ1-5, with no clear D. This CDR3 contains 13 residues. Trimming pared 0 bases from V and 4 bases from J, leaving 4 bases between. Germline V gene data show CDR1 as SEHNR and CDR2 as FQNEAQ (reference sequence). In nucleotides, the CDR3 is TGTGCCAGCAGCTTAGCCCTAAATCAGCCCCAGCATTTT. Its protein is CASSLALNQPQHF.

The chain recombines TRBV20-1 with TRBJ2-5; a weak D match, TRBD2 (6 bases). The CDR3 runs 16 residues. Germline V lookup: CDR1 DFQATT, CDR2 SNEGSKA (reference sequence). Trimming removed 1 base from V and 3 bases from J, with 18 bases in between. CDR3 sequence (DNA): TGCAGTGCTAGAGTCGACCCCTTTGGCGGGAAAGAGACCCAGTACTTC. Protein sequence: CSARVDPFGGKETQYF.

The table lists this clonotype with a few counts. V gene TRBV28 combines with J gene TRBJ1-3; perhaps TRBD1 as D (5 bases). Trimming shortened V by 4 bases and J by 3 bases, and 16 bases separated the two germline ends. Germline V CDR1 and CDR2: MDHEN, SYDVKM. The CDR3 is 16 residues long. For the CDR3, the DNA is TGTGCCAGCAGTTCCGCCGCGACAGTGGATGGAAACACCATATATTTT. Translation: CASSSAATVDGNTIYF.

This clonotype occurred many times. The chain combines TRBV27 with TRBJ2-7; 7 nucleotides agree with TRBD2. The CDR3 covers 17 residues. J gave up 4 bases and V 5 bases, and 17 bases lay outside the gene matches. CDR1 and CDR2 from the germline V gene are MNHEY and SMNVEV (reference sequence). CDR3 amino acids: CASSITRGGRAFYEQYF. The CDR3 DNA reads TGTGCCAGCAGTATCACGCGTGGCGGGAGAGCATTTTACGAGCAGTACTTC.

The table lists this clonotype with many counts. The CDR3 protein is CASSQVGASPLHF. The CDR3 DNA is TGCGCCAGCAGCCAAGTAGGAGCTTCACCCCTCCACTTT. This chain connects TRBV4-1 to TRBJ1-6, with no clear D. Germline V CDR1 and CDR2: MGHRA, YSYEKL. V dropped 1 base and J dropped 9 bases, with 7 bases sitting between them. The CDR3 has 13 residues.

This clonotype was seen repeatedly, ten times or more. The rearrangement uses TRBV11-2 and TRBJ2-1; no firm D call. The CDR3 covers 12 residues. Trimming took 0 bases from V and 13 from J, leaving 10 bases between them. Per the germline V gene, CDR1 is SGHAT and CDR2 is FQNNGV. The CDR3 sequence is CASSLDLATQFF. CDR3 in DNA: TGTGCCAGCAGCTTAGATCTGGCGACTCAGTTCTTC.

This clonotype occurred many times. The V gene is TRBV6-9, the J gene TRBJ1-1; 8 nucleotides line up with TRBD1. V lost 4 bases to trimming and J lost 7 bases; unmatched junction nucleotides: 8. The CDR3 consists of 14 residues. Germline values: CDR1 MNHGY, CDR2 SVAAGI. The CDR3 sequence: CASSSPDRGNEAFF. The CDR3 DNA is TGTGCCAGCAGTTCCCCAGACAGGGGTAATGAAGCTTTCTTT.

At least ten counts were recorded for this clonotype. The V call is TRBV9, the J call TRBJ2-1; 7 bases line up with TRBD2. Germline CDR1 is SGDLS and CDR2 is YYNGEE. CDR3 length: 15 amino acids. J was trimmed by 9 bases and V by 0 bases; bases with no gene match: 9. For the CDR3, the DNA is TGTGCCAGCAGCGTAGATTGGGGGAGGGCCTTTGAGCAGTTCTTC. It codes for CASSVDWGRAFEQFF.

This clonotype was seen only a few times. V usage is TRBV18 and J usage is TRBJ1-5; TRBD1 is a possible D gene (5 bases). V was pared by 3 bases and J by 5 bases, with 11 bases between. The germline gives CDR1 KGHSH, CDR2 LQKENI. This CDR3 spans 14 amino acids. CDR3 amino acids: CASSPTRGDQPQHF. In DNA form, the CDR3 reads TGTGCCAGCTCACCCACTAGGGGAGATCAGCCCCAGCATTTT.

This clonotype was detected ten times or more. The rearrangement joins TRBV20-1 to TRBJ2-7; 13 nucleotides line up with TRBD2. The CDR3 consists of 15 residues. Germline values: CDR1 DFQATT, CDR2 SNEGSKA (reference sequence). The V segment lost 1 base and the J segment 5 bases; nucleotides outside the gene matches: 5. Here the CDR3 DNA reads TGCAGTGCTAGAGCCGGGACTAGCGGGACCCACGAGCAGTACTTC. Protein sequence: CSARAGTSGTHEQYF.

The chain couples TRBV19 to TRBJ2-7; 7 nucleotides line up with TRBD1. CDR1 is LNHDA and CDR2 is SQIVND in the germline V gene (reference sequence). V was pared by 3 bases and J by 3 bases, with 8 bases of the junction left unmatched. This CDR3 comprises 15 residues. The CDR3 loop is CASSMVPDRSYEQYF. The CDR3 nucleotides are TGTGCCAGTAGTATGGTCCCGGACAGGAGCTACGAGCAGTACTTC.

The chain recombines TRBV24-1 with TRBJ2-4; D uncertain. CDR1 KGHDR and CDR2 SFDVKD come from the germline V gene. The CDR3 consists of 14 residues. The V end was cut by 1 base, the J end by 8 bases, with 11 bases between. The CDR3 DNA reads TGTGCCACCAGTGATTTCCTCTTACGGGACATTCAGTACTTC. Translating it yields CATSDFLLRDIQYF.

Concerning this clonotype: A much bigger clone sits one base away, suggesting this may be a read error. DNA for the CDR3: TGTGCCAGCAGCATAGGGACTAGCGGGAGTGAGCAGTTCTTC. Translating gives CASSIGTSGSEQFF. The chain couples TRBV9 to TRBJ2-1; 14 bases fit TRBD2. With V trimmed by 4 bases and J by 9 bases, 3 bases remained unmatched. Germline CDR1 SGDLS, CDR2 YYNGEE. This CDR3 region has 14 residues.

This clonotype was found a few times. Its ends do not fully match the called genes, so a read error is possible. J is TRBJ2-1 and V is TRBV20-1, with 9 bases matching TRBD2. The V gene's germline CDR1 is DFQATT and CDR2 SNEGSKA (reference sequence). This CDR3 spans 17 amino acids. The DNA of the CDR3 is TGCGGTGCTAGGGGGCTAGCGGGAAGATACTCCTACAATGAGCAGTTCTTC. Protein product: CGARGLAGRYSYNEQFF.

This clonotype was seen ten or more times. The chain employs TRBV19 and TRBJ2-3; no definite D call. Germline lookup yields CDR1 LNHDA and CDR2 SQIVND (reference sequence). The CDR3 is 13 residues long. Trimming removed 1 base from V and 4 bases from J, with 6 bases in between. The DNA for the CDR3 is TGTGCCAGTAGTATAGTCAATGCAGATACGCAGTATTTT. Encoded protein: CASSIVNADTQYF.

This clonotype was counted ten times or more. This chain uses TRBV6-5 with TRBJ2-3; possible D gene TRBD1, 5 bases. The V end lost 3 bases, the J end lost 1 base, and 11 bases lay between the germline ends. This CDR3 is built from 15 residues. Germline CDR1 reads MNHEY; CDR2 reads SVGAGI. The CDR3 region is CASSYYLGGTDTQYF. As DNA, the CDR3 is TGTGCCAGCAGTTATTACCTAGGGGGCACAGATACGCAGTATTTT.

In this sample, this clonotype turned up many times. The chain is built from TRBV11-2 and TRBJ2-5; tentative D call: TRBD1 (7 bases). The germline CDR1 and CDR2 sequences are SGHAT and FQNNGV. V lost 9 bases and J 5 bases, leaving 16 bases between the germline ends. The CDR3 totals 13 residues. The CDR3 DNA reads TGTGCCAGTAGCAGGGGGGAATCGGAGACCCAGTACTTC. It yields the protein CASSRGESETQYF. The complete variable domain, with remaining parts taken from reference TRBV11-2 and TRBJ2-5, reads EAGVAQSPRYKIIEKRQSVAFWCNPISGHATLYWYQQILGQGPKLLIQFQNNGVVDDSQLPKDRFSAERLKGVDSTLKIQPAKLEDSAVYLCASSRGESETQYFGPGTRLLVL.